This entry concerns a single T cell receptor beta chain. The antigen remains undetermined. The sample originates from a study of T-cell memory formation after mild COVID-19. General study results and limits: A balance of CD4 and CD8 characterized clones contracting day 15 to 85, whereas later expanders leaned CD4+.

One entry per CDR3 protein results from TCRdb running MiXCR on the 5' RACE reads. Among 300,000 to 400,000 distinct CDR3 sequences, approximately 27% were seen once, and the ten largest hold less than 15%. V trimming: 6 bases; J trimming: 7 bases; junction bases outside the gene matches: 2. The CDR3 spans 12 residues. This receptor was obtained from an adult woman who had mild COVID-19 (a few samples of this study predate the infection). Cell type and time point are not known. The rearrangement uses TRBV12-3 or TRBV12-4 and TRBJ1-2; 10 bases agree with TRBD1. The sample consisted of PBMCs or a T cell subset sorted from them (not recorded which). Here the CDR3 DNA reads TGTGCCAGCAGGACAGGGGGCAGTGGCTACACCTTC. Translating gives CASRTGGSGYTF.